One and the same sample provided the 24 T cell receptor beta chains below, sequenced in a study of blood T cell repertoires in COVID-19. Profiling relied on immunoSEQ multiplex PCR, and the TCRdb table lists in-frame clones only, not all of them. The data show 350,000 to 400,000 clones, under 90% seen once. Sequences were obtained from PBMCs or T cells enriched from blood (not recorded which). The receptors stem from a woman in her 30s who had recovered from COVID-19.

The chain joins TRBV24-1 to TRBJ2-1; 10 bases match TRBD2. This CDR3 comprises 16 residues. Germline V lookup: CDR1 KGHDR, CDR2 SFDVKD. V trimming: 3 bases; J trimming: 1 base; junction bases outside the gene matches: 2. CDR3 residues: CATSDRSGRSYNEQFF. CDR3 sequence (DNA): TGTGCCACCAGTGATCGTAGCGGGAGGTCCTACAATGAGCAGTTCTTC.

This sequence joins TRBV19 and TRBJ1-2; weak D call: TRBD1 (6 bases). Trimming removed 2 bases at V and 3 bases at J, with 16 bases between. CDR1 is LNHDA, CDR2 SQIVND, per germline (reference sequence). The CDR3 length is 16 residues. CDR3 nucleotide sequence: TGTGCCAGTAGTATACTCGGGGGGCGGCAGCACTATGGCTACACCTTC. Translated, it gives CASSILGGRQHYGYTF.

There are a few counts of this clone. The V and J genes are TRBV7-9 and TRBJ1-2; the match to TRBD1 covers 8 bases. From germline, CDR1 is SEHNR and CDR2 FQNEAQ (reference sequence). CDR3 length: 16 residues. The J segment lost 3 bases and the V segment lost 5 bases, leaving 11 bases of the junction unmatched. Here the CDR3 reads CASSGSSRGPHYGYTF. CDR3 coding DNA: TGTGCCAGCAGCGGAAGCTCCAGGGGGCCTCACTATGGCTACACCTTC.

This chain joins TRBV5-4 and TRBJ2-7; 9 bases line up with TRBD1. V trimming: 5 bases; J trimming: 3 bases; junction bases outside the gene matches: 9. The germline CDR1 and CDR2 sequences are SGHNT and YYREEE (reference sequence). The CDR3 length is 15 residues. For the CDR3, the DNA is TGTGCCAGCAGTTTTACAGGGGGCAACAACTACGAGCAGTACTTC. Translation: CASSFTGGNNYEQYF. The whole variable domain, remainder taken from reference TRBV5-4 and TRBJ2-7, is ETGVTQSPTHLIKTRGQQVTLRCSSQSGHNTVSWYQQALGQGPQFIFQYYREEENGRGNFPPRFSGLQFPNYSSELNVNALELDDSALYLCASSFTGGNNYEQYFGPGTRLTVT.

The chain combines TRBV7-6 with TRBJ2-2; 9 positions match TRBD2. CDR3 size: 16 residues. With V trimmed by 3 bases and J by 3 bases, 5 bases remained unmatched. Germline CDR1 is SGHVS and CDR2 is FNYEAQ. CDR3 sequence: CASSFSVAGDTGELFF. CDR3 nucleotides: TGTGCCAGCAGCTTTTCGGTAGCGGGAGACACCGGGGAGCTGTTTTTT.

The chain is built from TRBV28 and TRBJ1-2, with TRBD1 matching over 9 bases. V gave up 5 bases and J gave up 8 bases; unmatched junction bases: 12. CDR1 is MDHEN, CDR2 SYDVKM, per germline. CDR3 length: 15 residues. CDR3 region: CASSPRAQGARGYTF. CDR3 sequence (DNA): TGTGCCAGCAGTCCAAGGGCACAGGGGGCGCGGGGCTACACCTTC.

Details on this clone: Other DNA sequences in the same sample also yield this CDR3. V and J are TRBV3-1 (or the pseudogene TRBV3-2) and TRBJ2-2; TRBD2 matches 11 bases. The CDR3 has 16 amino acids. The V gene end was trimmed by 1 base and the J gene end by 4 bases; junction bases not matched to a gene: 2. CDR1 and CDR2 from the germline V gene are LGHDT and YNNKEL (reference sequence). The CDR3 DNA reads TGTGCCAGCAGCCAAGGGACTAGCGGGTCCACCGGGGAGCTGTTTTTT. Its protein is CASSQGTSGSTGELFF.

CDR3 DNA: TGCGCCAGCAGGCTGGACTCCCGTCGCTACAATGAGCAGTTCTTC. It yields the protein CASRLDSRRYNEQFF. The chain carries TRBV10-2 and TRBJ2-1, with D possibly TRBD2 on 5 matching bases. Germline values: CDR1 WSHSY, CDR2 SAAADI. Deletions cut 6 bases from V and 3 bases from J, with 15 bases between. The CDR3 loop spans 15 amino acids.

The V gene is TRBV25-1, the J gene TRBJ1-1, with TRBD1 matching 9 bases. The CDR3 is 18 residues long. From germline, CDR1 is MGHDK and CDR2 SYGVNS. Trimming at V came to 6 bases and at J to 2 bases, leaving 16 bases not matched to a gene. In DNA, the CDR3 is TGTGCCAGCAGCGCCCAGGGACAGGGTTTCGTTCTAAACACTGAAGCTTTCTTT. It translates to CASSAQGQGFVLNTEAFF. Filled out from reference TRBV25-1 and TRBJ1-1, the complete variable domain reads EADIYQTPRYLVIGTGKKITLECSQTMGHDKMYWYQQDPGMELHLIHYSYGVNSTEKGDLSSESTVSRIRTEHFPLTLESARPSHTSQYLCASSAQGQGFVLNTEAFFGQGTRLTVV.

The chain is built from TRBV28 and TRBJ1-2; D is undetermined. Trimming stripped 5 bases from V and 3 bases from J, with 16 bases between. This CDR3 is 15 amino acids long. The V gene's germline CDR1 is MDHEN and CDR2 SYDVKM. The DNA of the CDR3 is TGTGCCAGCAGTCCCCGGGTCGCAGAAGACTATGGCTACACCTTC. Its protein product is CASSPRVAEDYGYTF.

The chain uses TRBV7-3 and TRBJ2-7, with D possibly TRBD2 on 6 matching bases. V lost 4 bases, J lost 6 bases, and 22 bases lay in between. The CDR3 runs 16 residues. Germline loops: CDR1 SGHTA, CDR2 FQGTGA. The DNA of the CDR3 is TGTGCCAGCAGCTCCACTAGGAGGGAGGTGGGAGGCGAGCAGTACTTC. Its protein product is CASSSTRREVGGEQYF.

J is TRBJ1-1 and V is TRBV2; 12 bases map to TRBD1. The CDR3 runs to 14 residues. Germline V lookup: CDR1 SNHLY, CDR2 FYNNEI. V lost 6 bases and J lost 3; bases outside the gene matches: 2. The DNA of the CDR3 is TGTGCCAGCAGGTGGGACAGGGGGCACACTGAAGCTTTCTTT. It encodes CASRWDRGHTEAFF.

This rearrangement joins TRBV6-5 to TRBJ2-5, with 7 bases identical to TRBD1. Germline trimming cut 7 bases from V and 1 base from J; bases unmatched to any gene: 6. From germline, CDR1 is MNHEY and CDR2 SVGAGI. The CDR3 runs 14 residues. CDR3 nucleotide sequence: TGTGCCAGCAACCTGGGACAGTTCCAAGAGACCCAGTACTTC. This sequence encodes CASNLGQFQETQYF.

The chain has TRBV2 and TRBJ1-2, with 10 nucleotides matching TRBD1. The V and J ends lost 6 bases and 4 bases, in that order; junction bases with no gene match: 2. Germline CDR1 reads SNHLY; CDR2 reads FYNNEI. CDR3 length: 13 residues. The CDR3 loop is CASRDRGAYGYTF. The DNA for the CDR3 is TGTGCCAGCAGGGACAGGGGGGCCTATGGCTACACCTTC.

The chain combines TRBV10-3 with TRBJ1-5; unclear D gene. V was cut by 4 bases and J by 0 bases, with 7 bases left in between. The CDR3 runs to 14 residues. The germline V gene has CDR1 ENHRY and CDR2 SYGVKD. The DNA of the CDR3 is TGTGCCATCAGTGGGGCTTATAGCAATCAGCCCCAGCATTTT. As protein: CAISGAYSNQPQHF.

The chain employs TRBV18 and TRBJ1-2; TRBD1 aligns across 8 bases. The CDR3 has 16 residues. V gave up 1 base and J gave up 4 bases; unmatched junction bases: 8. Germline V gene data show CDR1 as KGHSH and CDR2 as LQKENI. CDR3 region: CASSPLAQGAGYGYTF. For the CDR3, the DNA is TGTGCCAGCTCACCACTGGCCCAGGGGGCAGGCTATGGCTACACCTTC.

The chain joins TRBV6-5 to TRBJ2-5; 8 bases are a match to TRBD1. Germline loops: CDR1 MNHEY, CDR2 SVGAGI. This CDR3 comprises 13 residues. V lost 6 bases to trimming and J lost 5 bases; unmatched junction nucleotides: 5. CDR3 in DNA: TGTGCCAGCAGGAACAGGGGGTTTGAGACCCAGTACTTC. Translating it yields CASRNRGFETQYF.

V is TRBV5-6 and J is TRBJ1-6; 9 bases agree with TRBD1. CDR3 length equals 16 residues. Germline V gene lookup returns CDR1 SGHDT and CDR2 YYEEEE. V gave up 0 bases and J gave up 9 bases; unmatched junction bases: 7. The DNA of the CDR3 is TGTGCCAGCAGCTTGGGGACAGGGGTTCCGATTTCACCCCTCCACTTT. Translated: CASSLGTGVPISPLHF.

The CDR3 sequence: CASSTGQFSEQYF. The CDR3 DNA reads as TGTGCCAGCAGCACAGGACAGTTTAGCGAGCAGTACTTC. This sequence joins TRBV7-9 and TRBJ2-7; maybe TRBD1 (6 bases). Germline V gives CDR1 SEHNR, CDR2 FQNEAQ (reference sequence). The CDR3 has 13 residues. V lost 5 bases to trimming and J lost 6 bases, with 14 bases between them.

CDR3 bases: TGCGCCAGCAGCTGGGGGGACAGTAACTATGGCTACACCTTC. It yields the protein CASSWGDSNYGYTF. The chain uses TRBV5-1 and TRBJ1-2; TRBD1 matches 7 bases. The CDR3 is made up of 14 amino acids. Trimming cost V 3 bases and J 1 base; bases outside gene matches: 3. The germline V gene encodes CDR1 SGHRS and CDR2 YFSETQ.

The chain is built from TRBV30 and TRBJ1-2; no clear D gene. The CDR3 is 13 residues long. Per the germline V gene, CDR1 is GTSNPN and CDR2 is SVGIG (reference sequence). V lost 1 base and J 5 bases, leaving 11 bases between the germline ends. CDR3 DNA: TGTGCCTGGAGTGCGATGAGGGTATATGGCTACACCTTC. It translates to CAWSAMRVYGYTF. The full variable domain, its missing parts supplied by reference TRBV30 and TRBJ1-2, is SQTIHQWPATLVQPVGSPLSLECTVEGTSNPNLYWYRQAAGRGLQLLFYSVGIGQISSEVPQNLSASRPQDRQFILSSKKLLLSDSGFYLCAWSAMRVYGYTFGSGTRLTVV.

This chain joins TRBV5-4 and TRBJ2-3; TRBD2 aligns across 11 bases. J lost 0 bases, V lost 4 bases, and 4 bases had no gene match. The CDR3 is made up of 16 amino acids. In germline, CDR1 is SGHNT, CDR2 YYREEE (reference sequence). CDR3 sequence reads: CASSPRTSGSTDTQYF. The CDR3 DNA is TGTGCCAGCAGCCCAAGGACTAGCGGGAGCACAGATACGCAGTATTTT.

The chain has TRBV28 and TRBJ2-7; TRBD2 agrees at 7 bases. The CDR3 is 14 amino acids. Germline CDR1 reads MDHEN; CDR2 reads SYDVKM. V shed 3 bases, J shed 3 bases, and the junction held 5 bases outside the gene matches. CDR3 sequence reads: CASSFAGGDYEQYF. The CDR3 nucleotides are TGTGCCAGCAGTTTCGCTGGGGGGGACTACGAGCAGTACTTC.

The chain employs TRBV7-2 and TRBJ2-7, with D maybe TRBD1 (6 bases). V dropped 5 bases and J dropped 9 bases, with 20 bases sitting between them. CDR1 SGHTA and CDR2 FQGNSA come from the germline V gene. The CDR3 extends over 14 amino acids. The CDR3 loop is CASSPRTATRGQYF. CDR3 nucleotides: TGTGCCAGCAGCCCGCGGACAGCTACGAGAGGGCAGTACTTC.